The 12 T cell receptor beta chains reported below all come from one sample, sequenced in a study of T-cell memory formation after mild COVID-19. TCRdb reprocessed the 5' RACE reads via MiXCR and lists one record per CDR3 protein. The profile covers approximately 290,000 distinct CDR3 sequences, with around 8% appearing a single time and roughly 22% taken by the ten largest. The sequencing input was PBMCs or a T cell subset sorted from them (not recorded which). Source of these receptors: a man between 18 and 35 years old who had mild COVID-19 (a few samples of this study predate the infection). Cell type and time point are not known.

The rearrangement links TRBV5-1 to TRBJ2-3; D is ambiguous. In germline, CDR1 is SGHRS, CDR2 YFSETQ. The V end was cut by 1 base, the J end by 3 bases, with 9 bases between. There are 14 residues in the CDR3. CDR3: CASSLLSRTDTQYF. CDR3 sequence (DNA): TGCGCCAGCAGCTTGTTGTCGCGTACAGATACGCAGTATTTT.

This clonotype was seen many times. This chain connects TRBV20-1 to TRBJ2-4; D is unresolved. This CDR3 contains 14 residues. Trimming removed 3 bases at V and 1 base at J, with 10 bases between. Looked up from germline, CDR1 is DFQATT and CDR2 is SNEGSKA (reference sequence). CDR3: CSARSSVAKNIQYF. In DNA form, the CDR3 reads TGCAGTGCTAGGTCATCAGTCGCCAAAAACATTCAGTACTTC.

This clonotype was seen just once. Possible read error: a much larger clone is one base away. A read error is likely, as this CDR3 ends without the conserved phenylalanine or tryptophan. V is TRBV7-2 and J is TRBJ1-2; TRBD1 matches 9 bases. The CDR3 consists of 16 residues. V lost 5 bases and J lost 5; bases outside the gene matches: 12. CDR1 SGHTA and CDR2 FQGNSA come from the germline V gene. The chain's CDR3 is CASSPAGTGKRYGYTS. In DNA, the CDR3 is TGTGCCAGCAGCCCAGCCGGGACAGGGAAGAGGTATGGCTACACCTCC.

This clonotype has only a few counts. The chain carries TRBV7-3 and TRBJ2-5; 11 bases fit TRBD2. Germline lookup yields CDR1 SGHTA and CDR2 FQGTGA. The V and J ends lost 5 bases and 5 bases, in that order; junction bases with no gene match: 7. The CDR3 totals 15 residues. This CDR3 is CASSKTSGEWETQYF. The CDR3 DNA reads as TGTGCCAGCAGCAAGACTAGCGGGGAATGGGAGACCCAGTACTTC.

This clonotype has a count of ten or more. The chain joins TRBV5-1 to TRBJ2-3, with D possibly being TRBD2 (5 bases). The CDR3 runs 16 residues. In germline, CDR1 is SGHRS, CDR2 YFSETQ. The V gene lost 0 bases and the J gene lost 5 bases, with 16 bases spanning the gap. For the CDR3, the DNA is TGCGCCAGCAGCTTGGCCTTCTCGGGGTATGGAGATACGCAGTATTTT. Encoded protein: CASSLAFSGYGDTQYF.

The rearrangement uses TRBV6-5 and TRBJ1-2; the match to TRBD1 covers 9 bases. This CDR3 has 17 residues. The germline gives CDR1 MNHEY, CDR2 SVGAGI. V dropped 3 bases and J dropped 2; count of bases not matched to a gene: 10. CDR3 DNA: TGTGCCAGCAGTTATGAACCCACAGGGGGCCCAAACTATGGCTACACCTTC. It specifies CASSYEPTGGPNYGYTF.

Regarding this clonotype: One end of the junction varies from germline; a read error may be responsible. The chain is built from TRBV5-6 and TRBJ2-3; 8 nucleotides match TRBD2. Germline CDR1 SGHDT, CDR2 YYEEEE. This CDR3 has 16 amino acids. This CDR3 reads CASSFGPSGRTDTKYF. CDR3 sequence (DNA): TGTGCCAGCAGCTTCGGACCTAGCGGGCGTACAGATACGAAGTATTTT.

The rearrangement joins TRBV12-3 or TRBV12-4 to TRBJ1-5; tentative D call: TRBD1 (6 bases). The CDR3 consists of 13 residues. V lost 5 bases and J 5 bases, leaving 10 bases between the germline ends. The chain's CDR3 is CASSGGADQPQHF. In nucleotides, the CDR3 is TGTGCCAGCAGTGGGGGGGCTGATCAGCCCCAGCATTTT.

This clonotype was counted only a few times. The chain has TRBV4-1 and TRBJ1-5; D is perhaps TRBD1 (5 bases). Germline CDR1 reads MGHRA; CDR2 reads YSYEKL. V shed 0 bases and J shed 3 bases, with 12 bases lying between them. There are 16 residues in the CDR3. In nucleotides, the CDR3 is TGCGCCAGCAGCCAAGATTGGTACAGGAACAATCAGCCCCAGCATTTT. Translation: CASSQDWYRNNQPQHF.

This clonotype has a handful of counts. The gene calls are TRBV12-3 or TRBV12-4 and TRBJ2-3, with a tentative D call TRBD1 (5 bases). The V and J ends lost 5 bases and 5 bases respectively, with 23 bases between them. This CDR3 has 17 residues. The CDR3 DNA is TGTGCCAGCAGTCCCATCGGCATGGGGCCCCTCGGAGATACGCAGTATTTT. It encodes CASSPIGMGPLGDTQYF.

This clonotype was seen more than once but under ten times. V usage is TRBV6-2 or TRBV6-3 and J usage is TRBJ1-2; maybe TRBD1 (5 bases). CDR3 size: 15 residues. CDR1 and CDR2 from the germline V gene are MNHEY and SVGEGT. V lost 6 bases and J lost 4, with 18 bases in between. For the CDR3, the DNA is TGTGCCAGCAGCAATCAGGGCTCCCTCAGCTATGGCTACACCTTC. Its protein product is CASSNQGSLSYGYTF.

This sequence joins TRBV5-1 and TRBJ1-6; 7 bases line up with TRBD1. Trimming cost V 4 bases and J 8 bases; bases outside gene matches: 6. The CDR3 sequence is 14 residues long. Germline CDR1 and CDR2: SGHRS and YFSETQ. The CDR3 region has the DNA TGCGCCAGCAGCATCCGGGACAGATATTCACCCCTCCACTTT. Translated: CASSIRDRYSPLHF.